The 18 T cell receptor beta chains listed next were all sequenced from one sample in a study of human T cells and chemical hapten exposure. TCRdb re-analysed the RACE reads in MiXCR, keeping a single row per CDR3 protein. Among some 82,000 distinct CDR3 sequences, 6.6% were seen once, and the ten largest hold 1.3%. Time point specified: patch test 2, 6 weeks after DPC sensitization. Treatment defined: therapeutic diphenylcyclopropenone sensitization with weekly scalp DPC. The source was whole blood, collected in connection with sensitization to the hapten diphenylcyclopropenone (DPC). Receptor source: a woman in her twenties or thirties with alopecia areata. Some clones in this sample may be carry-over from other donors' samples.

This clonotype was found a few times. The chain carries TRBV7-3 and TRBJ2-7, with TRBD2 as a possible D gene (6 bases). The CDR3 is made up of 14 amino acids. Trimming cost V 4 bases and J 5 bases, with 15 bases left between them. The V gene's germline CDR1 is SGHTA and CDR2 FQGTGA. CDR3 region: CASSSAGGLNEQYF. The CDR3 nucleotides are TGTGCCAGCAGCTCCGCAGGAGGGCTGAACGAGCAGTACTTC.

This clonotype was seen many times. V is TRBV10-3 and J is TRBJ1-2; D might be TRBD1 (5 bases). CDR1 ENHRY and CDR2 SYGVKD come from the germline V gene. The V end was cut by 4 bases, the J end by 2 bases, with 14 bases between. The CDR3 has 15 amino acids. The CDR3 nucleotides read TGTGCCATCAGTGGGGGGGTCAGCAGAAACTATGGCTACACCTTC. Translation gives CAISGGVSRNYGYTF.

This clonotype was seen many times. The V call is TRBV7-2, the J call TRBJ1-1; no reliable D call. Trimming took 3 bases from V and 5 from J, leaving 13 bases between them. Germline V lookup: CDR1 SGHTA, CDR2 FQGNSA. The CDR3 runs 14 residues. The CDR3 protein is CASSLTFTGTEAFF. The CDR3 DNA follows: TGTGCCAGCAGCTTGACATTCACGGGGACTGAAGCTTTCTTT. The full variable domain, completed using reference TRBV7-2 and TRBJ1-1, is GAGVSQSPSNKVTEKGKDVELRCDPISGHTALYWYRQSLGQGLEFLIYFQGNSAPDKSGLPSDRFSAERTGGSVSTLTIQRTQQEDSAVYLCASSLTFTGTEAFFGQGTRLTVV.

Only a few counts were recorded for this clonotype. No conserved phenylalanine or tryptophan is present at the end of the CDR3, so a read error is the likely explanation. Because the CDR3's place on the DNA is in doubt, the DNA is left out and the CDR3 is given as listed by TCRdb. The CDR3 sequence: CSVEDLGDRGII. V gene TRBV29-1 combines with J gene TRBJ1-1; the table's D call TRBD1 went unverified against the DNA. The CDR3 length equals 12 residues, ends included. Germline CDR1 is SQVTM and CDR2 is ANQGSEA.

The CDR3 region is CASSLMGPGQGFYGYTF. The CDR3 DNA is TGTGCCAGCAGCTTAATGGGGCCGGGACAGGGGTTCTATGGCTACACCTTC. The chain joins TRBV7-9 to TRBJ1-2, with 10 bases aligning to TRBD1. V lost 2 bases to trimming and J lost 4 bases; unmatched junction nucleotides: 10. Looked up from germline, CDR1 is SEHNR and CDR2 is FQNEAQ (reference sequence). The CDR3 is 17 amino acids.

This rearrangement joins TRBV25-1 to TRBJ1-6, with D hard to call. CDR3 length: 15 amino acids. CDR1 and CDR2 from the germline V gene are MGHDK and SYGVNS. Trimming removed 1 base from V and 9 bases from J, with 13 bases in between. The CDR3 sequence: CASSESPSVGSPLHF. Here the CDR3 DNA reads TGTGCCAGCAGTGAATCCCCATCCGTAGGTTCACCCCTCCACTTT.

The chain couples TRBV19 to TRBJ2-4; D not resolved. CDR1 LNHDA and CDR2 SQIVND come from the germline V gene (reference sequence). V was trimmed by 4 bases and J by 0 bases, leaving 10 bases between them. The CDR3 has 15 amino acids. Written as DNA, the CDR3 is TGTGCCAGTAGTACTCGAAGATTAGCCAAAAACATTCAGTACTTC. Translation gives CASSTRRLAKNIQYF.

The table lists this clonotype with many counts. J is TRBJ2-7 and V is TRBV5-1; TRBD1 aligns across 7 bases. CDR3 length: 13 amino acids. Germline V gene lookup returns CDR1 SGHRS and CDR2 YFSETQ. Losses at the gene ends were 1 base for V and 5 bases for J; bases not matched to a gene: 3. CDR3 nucleotide sequence: TGCGCCAGCAGCTTGACAGGGGCCGACGAGCAGTACTTC. Amino acid sequence: CASSLTGADEQYF. The variable domain in full, completed from reference TRBV5-1 and TRBJ2-7, reads KAGVTQTPRYLIKTRGQQVTLSCSPISGHRSVSWYQQTPGQGLQFLFEYFSETQRNKGNFPGRFSGRQFSNSRSEMNVSTLELGDSALYLCASSLTGADEQYFGPGTRLTVT.

In its sample, this clonotype was seen a few times. The chain is built from TRBV5-1 and TRBJ2-3, with TRBD2 as a possible D gene (5 bases). CDR3 length: 15 residues. Trimming shortened V by 3 bases and J by 3 bases, and 14 bases separated the two germline ends. CDR1 and CDR2 from the germline V gene are SGHRS and YFSETQ. CDR3 amino acids: CASSSSVATTDTQYF. In nucleotides, the CDR3 is TGCGCCAGCAGCTCCAGTGTAGCGACTACAGATACGCAGTATTTT.

This clonotype was seen ten or more times. V usage is TRBV29-1 and J usage is TRBJ2-5, with 9 bases fitting TRBD1. V trimming: 0 bases; J trimming: 5 bases; junction bases outside the gene matches: 7. Germline values: CDR1 SQVTM, CDR2 ANQGSEA. The CDR3 runs 15 residues. This chain's CDR3 is CSVEEIWGQGETQYF. For the CDR3, the DNA is TGCAGCGTTGAAGAAATCTGGGGACAGGGTGAGACCCAGTACTTC.

The V and J genes are TRBV3-1 and TRBJ1-1; no reliable D call. This CDR3 comprises 13 residues. Deletions cut 5 bases from V and 7 bases from J, with 14 bases between. Germline V gene sequence: CDR1 LGHDT, CDR2 YNNKEL (reference sequence). CDR3 sequence (DNA): TGTGCCAGCAGCTCCCGAGAGGGTCTTGAAGCTTTCTTT. It yields the protein CASSSREGLEAFF.

This clonotype showed up many times. In DNA, the CDR3 is TGTGCCAGCAGCTTTCGGGCCAGAGCCTACGAGCAGTACTTC. Translated, it gives CASSFRARAYEQYF. The chain combines TRBV5-6 with TRBJ2-7; no clear D gene. The CDR3 runs to 14 residues. CDR1 and CDR2 (germline): SGHDT, YYEEEE. With 2 bases removed from V and 2 bases from J, the gap between germline ends came to 11 bases. The complete variable domain, with remaining parts taken from reference TRBV5-6 and TRBJ2-7, reads DAGVTQSPTHLIKTRGQQVTLRCSPKSGHDTVSWYQQALGQGPQFIFQYYEEEERQRGNFPDRFSGHQFPNYSSELNVNALLLGDSALYLCASSFRARAYEQYFGPGTRLTVT.

This clonotype has a handful of counts. This chain connects TRBV18 to TRBJ2-3; D not certain. With 5 bases removed from V and 3 bases from J, the gap between germline ends came to 18 bases. The V gene's germline CDR1 is KGHSH and CDR2 LQKENI. This CDR3 contains 16 residues. CDR3 protein: CASSSRRLHGTDTQYF. The CDR3 coding sequence is TGTGCCAGCTCATCCCGTAGGCTCCACGGAACAGATACGCAGTATTTT.

This clonotype was recorded at least ten times. The chain employs TRBV5-1 and TRBJ2-5; D is undetermined. The CDR3 has 12 residues. V dropped 4 bases and J dropped 0 bases, with 4 bases sitting between them. Germline V lookup: CDR1 SGHRS, CDR2 YFSETQ. The CDR3 nucleotides are TGCGCCAGCAGCCACAACCAAGAGACCCAGTACTTC. Amino acids: CASSHNQETQYF.

This clonotype showed up just a few times. This sequence joins TRBV5-4 and TRBJ2-7; 8 bases line up with TRBD1. With V trimmed by 2 bases and J by 0 bases, 4 bases remained unmatched. The V gene's germline CDR1 is SGHNT and CDR2 YYREEE (reference sequence). The CDR3 is 15 amino acids. The CDR3 DNA follows: TGTGCCAGCAGCTTTCAGGGGGCCGACTCCTACGAGCAGTACTTC. Amino acids: CASSFQGADSYEQYF.

This clonotype was counted many times. This chain links TRBV12-3 or TRBV12-4 with TRBJ1-3; D not certain. The V end lost 5 bases, the J end lost 1 base, and 9 bases lay between the germline ends. This CDR3 spans 14 amino acids. CDR3 residues: CASSKSGSGNTIYF. CDR3 nucleotide sequence: TGTGCCAGCAGTAAATCGGGTTCTGGAAACACCATATATTTT.

This clonotype was recorded only once. This clone may be a read error of a much larger clone one base away. The rearrangement uses TRBV4-2 and TRBJ2-3; 8 bases fit TRBD1. CDR1 is LGHNA, CDR2 YNFKEQ, per germline. This CDR3 comprises 16 residues. CDR3: CVSSPRDRLRADTQYF. As DNA, the CDR3 is TGTGTCAGCAGCCCCCGGGACAGGCTGAGGGCAGATACGCAGTATTTT.

This clonotype was observed many times. Written as DNA, the CDR3 is TGTGCCACCAGCAGAGATCTTAGGCAGAACACTGAAGCTTTCTTT. Encoded protein: CATSRDLRQNTEAFF. The V gene is TRBV15, the J gene TRBJ1-1; D unclear. This CDR3 spans 15 amino acids. V was pared by 0 bases and J by 1 base, with 9 bases between. Germline values: CDR1 LNHNV, CDR2 YYDKDF (reference sequence).